This TCR beta chain was identified in a study of blood T cell repertoires in COVID-19. Whole-study context: The samples span acute and convalescent COVID-19 from the United States, Italy and Spain.

The CDR3 loop spans 15 amino acids. CDR1 and CDR2 (germline): SGHNT, YYREEE (reference sequence). The trim removed 4 bases at V and 7 bases at J, leaving 8 bases unmatched. While infection was still active, Seattle patients were enrolled and then followed longitudinally. Authors' processing steps: Counts of nucleated cells, estimated from reference gene primer amplification, were obtained. Profiling relied on immunoSEQ multiplex PCR, and the TCRdb table lists in-frame clones only, not all of them. The V and J calls and the clone size are those of that table, but D and trimming were determined from the DNA. The repertoire holds about 360,000 clones, with approximately 86% as singletons.

J is TRBJ1-2 and V is TRBV5-4, with 12 bases lining up with TRBD1. The sequence was obtained from a woman aged 55-69 years with COVID-19, enrolled during active disease. The sample consisted of peripheral blood. CDR3 in amino acids: CASSPRGQGAPGYTF. CDR3 nucleotides: TGTGCCAGCAGCCCCCGGGGACAGGGGGCGCCTGGCTACACCTTC.